Sequencing of this T cell receptor beta chain was carried out in a study of blood T cells in healthy people across ages. Germline V gene lookup returns CDR1 DFQATT and CDR2 SNEGSKA (reference sequence). The trim removed 6 bases at V and 5 bases at J, leaving 8 bases unmatched. The length of the CDR3 is 14 residues. A J-beta primer mix and a sample-barcoded 5' primer were used in a second PCR of roughly 6 to 11 cycles. TCRdb re-called the 5' RACE reads with MiXCR, one entry per CDR3 protein. The sample includes 870,000 or so distinct CDR3 sequences, around 30% of them seen just once. This clonotype has at least ten counts.

The receptor comes from a woman aged 80 or older in good health. The chain couples TRBV20-1 to TRBJ2-3; 10 bases match TRBD2. The sample consisted of blood. The CDR3 spells CSANSGGALDTQYF. The CDR3 nucleotides read TGCAGTGCAAACAGCGGGGGGGCTTTAGATACGCAGTATTTT.